These T cell receptor beta chains were read from a single sample in a study of shared clonotypes between healthy human individuals. The repertoire was sequenced with immunoSEQ multiplex PCR; TCRdb's copy has only in-frame clones and lacks some. Among 450,000 to 500,000 clones, 79% were seen once, and the ten largest hold less than 15%. Sequencing used PBMCs. These TCRs come from a woman in her 40s in good health. Some clones in this sample may be carry-over from other donors' samples. Both conserved end residues are part of each CDR3. Each record gives: clone size, D gene, J gene, V gene, CDR3 protein, CDR3 DNA. A D gene is named only where the DNA matches it firmly. The size entry is marked missing in some rows and otherwise reads once, few, many or a size class.

clone size: NA; D gene: NA; J gene: TRBJ1-2; V gene: TRBV27; CDR3 protein: CASSSLPVVGYTF; CDR3 DNA: TGTGCCAGCAGTTCTCTTCCCGTGGTAGGCTACACCTTC
clone size: NA; D gene: TRBD2; J gene: TRBJ2-3; V gene: TRBV4-2; CDR3 protein: CASSRGLAGDTQYF; CDR3 DNA: TGTGCCAGCAGCCGAGGACTAGCTGGCGATACGCAGTATTTT
clone size: NA; D gene: TRBD1; J gene: TRBJ2-7; V gene: TRBV5-1; CDR3 protein: CASSLDRGLSYEQYF; CDR3 DNA: TGCGCCAGCAGCTTAGACAGGGGGCTCTCCTACGAGCAGTACTTC
clone size: NA; D gene: NA; J gene: TRBJ2-1; V gene: TRBV11-2; CDR3 protein: CASSPSGPYNEQFF; CDR3 DNA: TGTGCCAGCAGCCCCTCAGGCCCTTACAATGAGCAGTTCTTC
clone size: many; D gene: TRBD1; J gene: TRBJ2-7; V gene: TRBV5-1; CDR3 protein: CASSRDSPRNEQYF; CDR3 DNA: TGCGCCAGCAGCCGGGACAGCCCCCGAAACGAGCAGTACTTC
clone size: NA; D gene: NA; J gene: TRBJ2-3; V gene: TRBV19; CDR3 protein: CASSTSSGQTIQYF; CDR3 DNA: TGTGCCAGTAGTACCTCCTCGGGACAAACCATCCAGTATTTT
clone size: few; D gene: TRBD1; J gene: TRBJ2-3; V gene: TRBV18; CDR3 protein: CASFRDRATDTQYF; CDR3 DNA: TGTGCCAGCTTCCGGGACAGGGCCACAGATACGCAGTATTTT
clone size: NA; D gene: TRBD2; J gene: TRBJ2-3; V gene: TRBV5-6; CDR3 protein: CASSLGSGGTDTQYF; CDR3 DNA: TGTGCCAGCAGCTTGGGAAGCGGGGGCACAGATACGCAGTATTTT
clone size: few; D gene: TRBD1; J gene: TRBJ2-2; V gene: TRBV5-1; CDR3 protein: CASSLTGGTGELFF; CDR3 DNA: TGCGCCAGCAGCCTGACAGGGGGCACCGGGGAGCTGTTTTTT
clone size: few; D gene: TRBD1; J gene: TRBJ1-1; V gene: TRBV6-1; CDR3 protein: CASSAGTGKAFF; CDR3 DNA: TGTGCCAGCAGTGCCGGGACAGGGAAAGCTTTCTTT
clone size: once; D gene: NA; J gene: TRBJ1-1; V gene: TRBV7-3; CDR3 protein: CASSPTRDTEAFF; CDR3 DNA: TGTGCCAGCAGCCCAACAAGGGACACTGAAGCTTTCTTT
clone size: NA; D gene: NA; J gene: TRBJ2-1; V gene: TRBV9; CDR3 protein: CASSVVAYQDSYNEQFF; CDR3 DNA: TGTGCCAGCAGCGTAGTGGCCTATCAAGACTCCTACAATGAGCAGTTCTTC
clone size: NA; D gene: NA; J gene: TRBJ1-4; V gene: TRBV7-9; CDR3 protein: CASSPSIGGYKSNEKLFF; CDR3 DNA: TGTGCCAGCAGCCCGAGCATTGGGGGGTATAAGTCTAATGAAAAACTGTTTTTT
clone size: NA; D gene: NA; J gene: TRBJ2-2; V gene: TRBV21-1; CDR3 protein: CASSKDGTSEGDTGELFF; CDR3 DNA: TGTGCCAGCAGCAAAGATGGGACTAGCGAGGGGGACACCGGGGAGCTGTTTTTT
clone size: once; D gene: TRBD1; J gene: TRBJ2-5; V gene: TRBV6-6; CDR3 protein: CATNRDSPGTQYF; CDR3 DNA: TGTGCCACCAACCGGGACAGCCCGGGGACCCAGTACTTC
clone size: NA; D gene: NA; J gene: TRBJ1-1; V gene: TRBV11-3; CDR3 protein: CASSLLGGFAEAFF; CDR3 DNA: TGTGCCAGCAGCCTCCTGGGGGGGTTCGCTGAAGCTTTCTTT
clone size: NA; D gene: NA; J gene: TRBJ2-5; V gene: TRBV5-8; CDR3 protein: CASSFRLDSGETQYF; CDR3 DNA: TGTGCCAGCAGCTTTAGACTAGATTCCGGCGAGACCCAGTACTTC
clone size: NA; D gene: NA; J gene: TRBJ1-5; V gene: TRBV6-5; CDR3 protein: CASSVQVAQPQHF; CDR3 DNA: TGTGCCAGCAGCGTACAGGTGGCTCAGCCCCAGCATTTT
clone size: NA; D gene: TRBD1; J gene: TRBJ2-3; V gene: TRBV18; CDR3 protein: CASSARTGGTDTQYF; CDR3 DNA: TGTGCCAGCTCAGCACGGACAGGGGGCACAGATACGCAGTATTTT
clone size: NA; D gene: NA; J gene: TRBJ2-3; V gene: TRBV15; CDR3 protein: CATSRGGDTDTQYF; CDR3 DNA: TGTGCCACCAGCAGAGGAGGGGACACAGATACGCAGTATTTT
clone size: once; D gene: TRBD1; J gene: TRBJ2-3; V gene: TRBV5-1; CDR3 protein: CASSSPGTGGTDTQYF; CDR3 DNA: TGCGCCAGCAGCTCACCGGGGACAGGGGGAACAGATACGCAGTATTTT
clone size: NA; D gene: TRBD2; J gene: TRBJ2-2; V gene: TRBV28; CDR3 protein: CASSPLAGGTGELFF; CDR3 DNA: TGTGCCAGCAGTCCCTTAGCGGGAGGAACCGGGGAGCTGTTTTTT
clone size: NA; D gene: TRBD2; J gene: TRBJ2-7; V gene: TRBV5-1; CDR3 protein: CASSSGLAGGPSPDEQYF; CDR3 DNA: TGCGCCAGCAGCTCCGGACTAGCGGGAGGTCCGTCGCCGGACGAGCAGTACTTC
clone size: NA; D gene: TRBD1; J gene: TRBJ1-2; V gene: TRBV27; CDR3 protein: CASSFLATGTHGYTF; CDR3 DNA: TGTGCCAGCAGTTTCCTAGCGACAGGGACCCATGGCTACACCTTC
clone size: NA; D gene: NA; J gene: TRBJ1-3; V gene: TRBV18; CDR3 protein: CASSPPGNSGNTIYF; CDR3 DNA: TGTGCCAGCTCACCACCGGGGAACTCTGGAAACACCATATATTTT